These T cell receptor beta chains were read from a single sample in a study of T cell repertoires and HLA-DP antigens. The protocol was immunoSEQ multiplex PCR, while the TCRdb copy is restricted to in-frame clones and leaves out a portion. The table shows around 90,000 clones, with around nine tenths occurring only once. Their antigens remain unidentified. Material for sequencing was CD4+ T cells from PBMCs. The receptors shown here come from a man between 50 and 59 years old in good health and CMV-seronegative. CDR3s include the opening cysteine and the closing phenylalanine or tryptophan. D genes are given only for firm matches. Clone size is not always given. Where it is, it says once, few, many or a class for expanded clones.

D gene: .
J gene: TRBJ2-7
V gene: TRBV21-1
clone size: .
CDR3 DNA: TGTGCCAGCAGCAAAAAAAAGCCGACCGGCCTCTCCTACGAGCAGTACTTC
CDR3 protein: CASSKKKPTGLSYEQYF

D gene: TRBD1
J gene: TRBJ1-2
V gene: TRBV18
clone size: .
CDR3 DNA: TGTGCCAGCTCAACTCGGACAGGGGGTCACATTGAAAAGGGCTACACCTTC
CDR3 protein: CASSTRTGGHIEKGYTF

D gene: TRBD2
J gene: TRBJ2-2
V gene: TRBV7-2
clone size: .
CDR3 DNA: TGTGCCAGCAGCTTACAGGCCCTAGCGGGAACCGGGGAGCTGTTTTTT
CDR3 protein: CASSLQALAGTGELFF

D gene: TRBD1
J gene: TRBJ1-1
V gene: TRBV30
clone size: .
CDR3 DNA: TGTGCCTGGAGTATCAACCGGGGACAGGGCGAAGCTTTCTTT
CDR3 protein: CAWSINRGQGEAFF

D gene: .
J gene: TRBJ1-1
V gene: TRBV27
clone size: .
CDR3 DNA: TGTGCCAGCAGTTTCCGACAGAGGAACACTGAAGCTTTCTTT
CDR3 protein: CASSFRQRNTEAFF

D gene: .
J gene: TRBJ1-5
V gene: TRBV4-2
clone size: .
CDR3 DNA: TGTGCCAGCAGCCAAAGTCAAGATAGCAATCAGCCCCAGCATTTT
CDR3 protein: CASSQSQDSNQPQHF

D gene: .
J gene: TRBJ2-2
V gene: TRBV28
clone size: .
CDR3 DNA: TGTGCCAGCAGTTTCCGGGGGCCTGGGACCGGGGAGCTGTTTTTT
CDR3 protein: CASSFRGPGTGELFF

D gene: TRBD1
J gene: TRBJ2-5
V gene: TRBV6-1
clone size: .
CDR3 DNA: TGTGCCAGCAGTTTGACAGGGGGAGGAGAGACCCAGTACTTC
CDR3 protein: CASSLTGGGETQYF

D gene: TRBD1
J gene: TRBJ2-7
V gene: TRBV2
clone size: .
CDR3 DNA: TGTGCCAGCAGTCCGAACATGGGGACAGGGACCCACGAGCAGTACTTC
CDR3 protein: CASSPNMGTGTHEQYF

D gene: TRBD2
J gene: TRBJ2-5
V gene: TRBV7-3
clone size: .
CDR3 DNA: TGTGCCAGCAGCTCACCCACTAGCGGGGATAAAGAGACCCAGTACTTC
CDR3 protein: CASSSPTSGDKETQYF

D gene: .
J gene: TRBJ1-4
V gene: TRBV5-8
clone size: .
CDR3 DNA: TGTGCCAGCAGCAGACGACAGGCCAATAATGAAAAACTGTTTTTT
CDR3 protein: CASSRRQANNEKLFF

D gene: .
J gene: TRBJ2-7
V gene: TRBV7-2
clone size: .
CDR3 DNA: TGTGCCAGCAGCCGACTCTACGAGCAGTACTTC
CDR3 protein: CASSRLYEQYF

D gene: TRBD1
J gene: TRBJ2-5
V gene: TRBV7-8
clone size: once
CDR3 DNA: TGTGCCAGCAGCCCTCGGACAGGGGGTCACGAGACCCAGTACTTC
CDR3 protein: CASSPRTGGHETQYF

D gene: TRBD2
J gene: TRBJ2-3
V gene: TRBV10-1
clone size: .
CDR3 DNA: TGCGCCAGCAGTGAGTCGGGCGGGAGAAGCACAGATACGCAGTATTTT
CDR3 protein: CASSESGGRSTDTQYF

D gene: TRBD2
J gene: TRBJ2-1
V gene: TRBV7-9
clone size: .
CDR3 DNA: TGTGCCAGCAGCTTCTCGGGAGGCTACAATGAGCAGTTCTTC
CDR3 protein: CASSFSGGYNEQFF

D gene: TRBD1
J gene: TRBJ2-7
V gene: TRBV19
clone size: .
CDR3 DNA: TGTGCCAGTAGTATGATCGGGACAGGGGGCTACGAGCAGTACTTC
CDR3 protein: CASSMIGTGGYEQYF

D gene: TRBD2
J gene: TRBJ2-5
V gene: TRBV11-2
clone size: .
CDR3 DNA: TGTGCCAGCAGCTTAGGACTAGCGGGAGTGGAGACCCAGTACTTC
CDR3 protein: CASSLGLAGVETQYF

D gene: TRBD2
J gene: TRBJ2-5
V gene: TRBV2
clone size: .
CDR3 DNA: TGTGCCAGCAGTGTCACTAGCGGGGTTGCGGAGACCCAGTACTTC
CDR3 protein: CASSVTSGVAETQYF

D gene: TRBD1
J gene: TRBJ1-5
V gene: TRBV6-1
clone size: .
CDR3 DNA: TGTGCCAGCAGGCGGGACAGCCTTAGCAATCAGCCCCAGCATTTT
CDR3 protein: CASRRDSLSNQPQHF

D gene: .
J gene: TRBJ1-1
V gene: TRBV5-1
clone size: .
CDR3 DNA: TGCGCCAGCAGCTTGGGGATGGGACAACTCGTTTTGAACACTGAAGCTTTCTTT
CDR3 protein: CASSLGMGQLVLNTEAFF